Below, 2 T cell receptor beta chains from the same sample are listed, as sequenced in a study of CD8+CD57+ T cells in acquired aplastic anemia. Investigators profiled TCR beta VDJ and CDR3 from genomic DNA template. One entry per CDR3 protein, called by TCRdb with MiXCR from the reads. The table shows about 140,000 distinct CDR3 sequences, with around 41% occurring only once. Sequencing input: sorted CD4+, CD8+, or CD8+CD57+ T cells (not recorded which) from PBMCs. Receptors were obtained from a human donor in good health, serving as a control.

This clonotype was recorded at least ten times. The J gene is TRBJ2-3, the V gene TRBV5-1, with 9 bases identical to TRBD2. The V gene's germline CDR1 is SGHRS and CDR2 YFSETQ. With V trimmed by 3 bases and J by 1 base, 6 bases remained unmatched. The CDR3 is 16 amino acids. The CDR3 DNA follows: TGCGCCAGCAGCTCCGGGACTAGCTTGGGCACAGATACGCAGTATTTT. Translated, it gives CASSSGTSLGTDTQYF.

This clonotype came up many times. The rearrangement uses TRBV20-1 and TRBJ2-5, with D perhaps TRBD2 (5 bases). The CDR3 totals 11 residues. CDR1 and CDR2 (germline): DFQATT, SNEGSKA (reference sequence). CDR3 in DNA: TGCAGCGCGCTAGCAGCGGAGACCCAGTACTTC. Translated: CSALAAETQYF.